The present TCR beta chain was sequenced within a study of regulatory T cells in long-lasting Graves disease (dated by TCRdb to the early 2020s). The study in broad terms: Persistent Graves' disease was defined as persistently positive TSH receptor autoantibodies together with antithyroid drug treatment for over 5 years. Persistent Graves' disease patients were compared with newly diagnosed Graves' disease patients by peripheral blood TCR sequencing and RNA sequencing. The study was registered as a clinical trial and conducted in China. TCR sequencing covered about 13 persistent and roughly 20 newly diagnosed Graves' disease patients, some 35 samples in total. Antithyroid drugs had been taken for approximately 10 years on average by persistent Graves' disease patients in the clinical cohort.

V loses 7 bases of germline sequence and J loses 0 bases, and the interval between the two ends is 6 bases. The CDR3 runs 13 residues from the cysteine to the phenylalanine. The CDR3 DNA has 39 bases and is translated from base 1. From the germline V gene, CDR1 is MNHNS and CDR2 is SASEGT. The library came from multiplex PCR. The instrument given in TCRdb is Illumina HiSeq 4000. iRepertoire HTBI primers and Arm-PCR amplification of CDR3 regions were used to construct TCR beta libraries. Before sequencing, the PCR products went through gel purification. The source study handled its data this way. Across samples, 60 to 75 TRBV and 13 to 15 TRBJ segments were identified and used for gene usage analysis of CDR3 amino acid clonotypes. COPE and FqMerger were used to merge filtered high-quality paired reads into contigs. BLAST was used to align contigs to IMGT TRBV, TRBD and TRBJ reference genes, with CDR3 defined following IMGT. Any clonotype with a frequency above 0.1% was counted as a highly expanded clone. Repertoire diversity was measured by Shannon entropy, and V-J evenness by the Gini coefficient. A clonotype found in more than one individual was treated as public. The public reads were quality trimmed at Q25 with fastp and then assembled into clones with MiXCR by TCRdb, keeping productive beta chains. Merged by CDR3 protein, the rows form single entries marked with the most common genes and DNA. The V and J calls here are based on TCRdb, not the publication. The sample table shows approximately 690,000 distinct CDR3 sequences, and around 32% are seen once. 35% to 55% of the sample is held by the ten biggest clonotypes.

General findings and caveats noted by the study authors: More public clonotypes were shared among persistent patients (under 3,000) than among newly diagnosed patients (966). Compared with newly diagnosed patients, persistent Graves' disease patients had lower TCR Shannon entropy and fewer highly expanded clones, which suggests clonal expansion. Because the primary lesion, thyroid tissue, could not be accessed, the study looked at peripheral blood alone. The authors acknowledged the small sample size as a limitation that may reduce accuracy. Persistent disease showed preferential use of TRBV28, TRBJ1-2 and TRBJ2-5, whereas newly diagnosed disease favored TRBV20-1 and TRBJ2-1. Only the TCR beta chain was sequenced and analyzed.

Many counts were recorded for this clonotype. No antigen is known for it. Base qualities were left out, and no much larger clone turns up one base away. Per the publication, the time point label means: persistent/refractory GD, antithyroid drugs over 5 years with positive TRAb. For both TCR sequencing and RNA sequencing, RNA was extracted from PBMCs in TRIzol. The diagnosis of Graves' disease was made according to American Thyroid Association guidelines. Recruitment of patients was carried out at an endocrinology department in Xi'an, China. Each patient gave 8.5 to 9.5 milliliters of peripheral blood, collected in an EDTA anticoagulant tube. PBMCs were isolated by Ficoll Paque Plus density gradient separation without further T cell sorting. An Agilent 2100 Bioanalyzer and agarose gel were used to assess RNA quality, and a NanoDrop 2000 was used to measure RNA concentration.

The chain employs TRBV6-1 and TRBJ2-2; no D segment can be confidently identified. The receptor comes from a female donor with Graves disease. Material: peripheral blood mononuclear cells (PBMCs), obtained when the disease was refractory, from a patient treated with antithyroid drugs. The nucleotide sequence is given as TGTGCCAGCACCCAGGCGAACACCGGGGAGCTGTTTTTT. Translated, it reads CASTQANTGELFF.